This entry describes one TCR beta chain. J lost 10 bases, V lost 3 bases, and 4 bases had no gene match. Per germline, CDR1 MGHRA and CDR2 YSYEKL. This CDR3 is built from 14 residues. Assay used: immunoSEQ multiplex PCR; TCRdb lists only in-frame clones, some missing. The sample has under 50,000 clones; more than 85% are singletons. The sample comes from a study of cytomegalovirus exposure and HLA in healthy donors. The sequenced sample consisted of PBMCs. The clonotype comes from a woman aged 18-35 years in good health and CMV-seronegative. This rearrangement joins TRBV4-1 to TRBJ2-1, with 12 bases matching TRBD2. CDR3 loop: CASSHHTSGREQFF. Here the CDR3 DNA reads TGCGCCAGCAGCCACCACACTAGCGGGAGGGAGCAGTTCTTC.